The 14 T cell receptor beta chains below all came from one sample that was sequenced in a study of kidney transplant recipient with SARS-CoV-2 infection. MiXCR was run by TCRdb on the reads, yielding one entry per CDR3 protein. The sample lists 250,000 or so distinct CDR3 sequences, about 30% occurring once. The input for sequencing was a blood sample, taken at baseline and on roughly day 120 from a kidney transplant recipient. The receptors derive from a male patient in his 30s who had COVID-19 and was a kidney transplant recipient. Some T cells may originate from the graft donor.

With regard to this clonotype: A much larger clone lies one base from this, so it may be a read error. CDR3 region: CASGPTGARNTIYF. In nucleotides, the CDR3 is TGTGCCAGCGGTCCGACAGGGGCACGAAACACCATATATTTT. The chain couples TRBV27 to TRBJ1-3, with TRBD1 matching over 8 bases. The trim removed 8 bases at V and 5 bases at J, leaving 8 bases unmatched. The CDR3 runs to 14 residues. CDR1 MNHEY and CDR2 SMNVEV come from the germline V gene (reference sequence).

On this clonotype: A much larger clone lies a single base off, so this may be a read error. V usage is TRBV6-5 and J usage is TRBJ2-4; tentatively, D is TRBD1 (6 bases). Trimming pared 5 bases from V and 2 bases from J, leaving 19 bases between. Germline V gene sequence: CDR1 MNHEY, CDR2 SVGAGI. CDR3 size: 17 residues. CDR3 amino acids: CASSLPNRAETKNIQYF. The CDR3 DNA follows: TGTGCCAGCAGTCTACCGAACAGGGCGGAGACCAAAAACATTCAGTACTTC.

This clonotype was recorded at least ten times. The CDR3: CASSSLVVVRKTYGYTF. In nucleotides, the CDR3 is TGTGCCAGCAGCAGTCTAGTGGTCGTTAGAAAGACCTATGGCTACACCTTC. The genes are TRBV16 and TRBJ1-2; D uncertain. This CDR3 region has 17 residues. V lost 5 bases and J 4 bases, leaving 23 bases between the germline ends. Germline V gene lookup returns CDR1 KGHSY and CDR2 FQNENV.

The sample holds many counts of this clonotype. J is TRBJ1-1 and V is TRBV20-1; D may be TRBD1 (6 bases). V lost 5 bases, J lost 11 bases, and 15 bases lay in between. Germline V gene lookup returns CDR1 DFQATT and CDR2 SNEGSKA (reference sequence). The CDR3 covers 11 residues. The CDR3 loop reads CSARRQDEAFF. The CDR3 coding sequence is TGCAGTGCTCGAAGACAGGATGAGGCTTTCTTT.

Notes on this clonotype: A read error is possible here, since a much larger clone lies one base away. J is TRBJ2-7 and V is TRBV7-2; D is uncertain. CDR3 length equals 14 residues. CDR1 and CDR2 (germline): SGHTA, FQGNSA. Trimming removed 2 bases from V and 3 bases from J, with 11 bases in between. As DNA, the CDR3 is TGTGCCAGCAGCTTAATGAAGGGCGGCTACGAGCAGTACTTC. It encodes CASSLMKGGYEQYF.

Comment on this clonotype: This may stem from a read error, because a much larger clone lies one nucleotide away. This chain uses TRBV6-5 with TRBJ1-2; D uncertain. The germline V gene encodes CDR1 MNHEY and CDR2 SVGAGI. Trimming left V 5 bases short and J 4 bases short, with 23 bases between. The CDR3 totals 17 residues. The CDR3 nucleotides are TGTGCCAGCAGTATGACACCCTCTATGCGAAAGACCTATGGCTACACCTTC. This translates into CASSMTPSMRKTYGYTF.

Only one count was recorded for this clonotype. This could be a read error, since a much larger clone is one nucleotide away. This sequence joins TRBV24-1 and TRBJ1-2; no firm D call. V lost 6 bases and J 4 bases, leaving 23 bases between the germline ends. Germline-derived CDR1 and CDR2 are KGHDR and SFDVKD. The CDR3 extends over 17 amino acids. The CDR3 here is CATSIKDGTRKTYGYTF. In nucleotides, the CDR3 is TGTGCCACCAGTATAAAGGATGGTACCAGAAAGACCTATGGCTACACCTTC.

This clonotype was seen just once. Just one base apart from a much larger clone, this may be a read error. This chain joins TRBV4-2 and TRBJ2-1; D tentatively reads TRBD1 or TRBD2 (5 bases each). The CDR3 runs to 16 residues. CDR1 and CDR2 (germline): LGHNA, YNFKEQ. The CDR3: CASSPRDEGPYNEQSF. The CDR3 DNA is TGTGCCAGCAGCCCCAGGGACGAAGGGCCTTACAATGAGCAGTCCTTC.

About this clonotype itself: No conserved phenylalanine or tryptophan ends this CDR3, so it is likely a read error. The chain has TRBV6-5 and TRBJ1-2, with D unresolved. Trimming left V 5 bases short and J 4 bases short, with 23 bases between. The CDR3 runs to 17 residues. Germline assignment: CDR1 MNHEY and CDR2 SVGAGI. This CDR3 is CASSMAQECRKTYGYTL. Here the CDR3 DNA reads TGTGCCAGCAGTATGGCCCAGGAATGTAGAAAGACCTATGGCTACACCCTC.

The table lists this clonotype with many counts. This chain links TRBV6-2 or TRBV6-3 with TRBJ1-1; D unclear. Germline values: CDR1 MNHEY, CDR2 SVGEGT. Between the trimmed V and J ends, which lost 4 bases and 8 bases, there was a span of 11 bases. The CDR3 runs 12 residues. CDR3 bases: TGTGCCAGCAGTTTATCCGGGAAAGAAGCTTTCTTT. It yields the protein CASSLSGKEAFF.

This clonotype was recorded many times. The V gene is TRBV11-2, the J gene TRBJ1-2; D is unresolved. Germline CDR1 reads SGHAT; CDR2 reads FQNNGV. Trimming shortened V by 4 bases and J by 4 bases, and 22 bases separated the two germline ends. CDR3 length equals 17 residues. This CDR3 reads CASSYNRTSRKTYGYTF. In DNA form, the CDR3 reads TGTGCCAGCAGCTACAATCGAACAAGCAGAAAGACCTATGGCTACACCTTC.

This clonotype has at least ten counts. The CDR3 nucleotides are TGTGCCAGCGAAACGGGGTACTCAAGAAAGACCTATGGCTACACCTTC. As protein: CASETGYSRKTYGYTF. This chain joins TRBV9 and TRBJ1-2; D gene uncertain. CDR3 length: 16 residues. V was clipped by 7 bases and J by 4 bases, with 23 bases between them. Per the germline V gene, CDR1 is SGDLS and CDR2 is YYNGEE.

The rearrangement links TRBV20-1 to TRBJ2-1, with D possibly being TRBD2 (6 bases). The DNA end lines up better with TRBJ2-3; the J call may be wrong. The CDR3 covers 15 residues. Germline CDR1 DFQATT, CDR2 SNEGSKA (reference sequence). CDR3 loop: CSARDTGVASDTQYF. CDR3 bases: TGCAGTGCTAGAGATACGGGAGTAGCTTCTGATACGCAGTATTTT.

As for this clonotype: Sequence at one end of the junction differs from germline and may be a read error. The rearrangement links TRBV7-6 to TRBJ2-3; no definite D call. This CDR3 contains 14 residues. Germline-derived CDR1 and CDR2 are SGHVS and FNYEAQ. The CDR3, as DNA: TGTGCTAGCAGCTCATTGGCTACCACAGATGCGCAGTATTTT. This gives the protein CASSSLATTDAQYF.